Sequencing of this TCR beta chain was carried out in a study of blood T cell repertoires in COVID-19. As for the study in general: The samples span acute and convalescent COVID-19 from the United States, Italy and Spain. The cDNA or gDNA used as material had been derived from T cells, B-cell-depleted T cells, or PBMCs.

Original processing notes: Reference gene primer amplification gave estimated nucleated cell counts. Clones were sequenced by immunoSEQ multiplex PCR, and TCRdb holds only the in-frame ones, with some missing. V and J calls and clone size are copied from that table; D and trimming were computed from the DNA. The sample holds roughly 230,000 clones, roughly 83% seen once. The V gene lost 5 bases and the J gene lost 4 bases, with 14 bases spanning the gap. This CDR3 region has 14 residues. Germline loops: CDR1 SEHNR, CDR2 FQNEAQ (reference sequence). The rearrangement joins TRBV7-9 to TRBJ1-2; D unclear. The sample was peripheral blood. The receptor comes from a woman aged 45-59 years with acute or convalescent COVID-19. The CDR3 spells CASSPRAGVYGYTF. The CDR3 DNA reads TGTGCCAGCAGCCCCCGGGCCGGGGTCTATGGCTACACCTTC. The variable domain in full, with the rest retrieved from reference TRBV7-9 and TRBJ1-2, is DTGVSQNPRHKITKRGQNVTFRCDPISEHNRLYWYRQTLGQGPEFLTYFQNEAQLEKSRLLSDRFSAERPKGSFSTLEIQRTEQGDSAMYLCASSPRAGVYGYTFGSGTRLTVV.